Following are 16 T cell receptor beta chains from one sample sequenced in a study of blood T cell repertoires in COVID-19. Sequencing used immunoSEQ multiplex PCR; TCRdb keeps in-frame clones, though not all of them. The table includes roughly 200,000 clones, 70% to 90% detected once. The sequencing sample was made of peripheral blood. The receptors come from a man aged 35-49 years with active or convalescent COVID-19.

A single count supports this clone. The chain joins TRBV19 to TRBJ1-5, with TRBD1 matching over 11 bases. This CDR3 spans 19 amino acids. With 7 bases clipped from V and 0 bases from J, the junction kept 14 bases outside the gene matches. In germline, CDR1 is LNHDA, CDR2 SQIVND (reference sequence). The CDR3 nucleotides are TGTGCCAGTACCGCGGACCGGGACAGGGGGAGGTATAGCAATCAGCCCCAGCATTTT. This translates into CASTADRDRGRYSNQPQHF.

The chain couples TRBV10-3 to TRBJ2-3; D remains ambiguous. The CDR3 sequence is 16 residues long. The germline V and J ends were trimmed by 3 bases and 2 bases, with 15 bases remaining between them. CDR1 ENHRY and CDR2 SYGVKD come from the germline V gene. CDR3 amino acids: CAISDSLLADTDTQYF. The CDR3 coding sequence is TGTGCCATCAGTGATTCCCTGTTAGCAGACACAGATACGCAGTATTTT.

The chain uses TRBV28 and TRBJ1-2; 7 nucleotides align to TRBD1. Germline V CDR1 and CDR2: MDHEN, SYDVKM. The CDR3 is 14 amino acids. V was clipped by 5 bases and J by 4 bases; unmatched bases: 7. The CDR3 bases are TGTGCCAGCAGTGGCAGGGGGTACGCCTATGGCTACACCTTC. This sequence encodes CASSGRGYAYGYTF.

The CDR3 is CASSSRGTLNTGELFF. As DNA, the CDR3 is TGTGCCAGCAGCTCGCGGGGGACCCTAAACACCGGGGAGCTGTTTTTT. V gene TRBV5-5 combines with J gene TRBJ2-2; 7 bases map to TRBD2. This CDR3 region has 16 residues. V lost 3 bases, J lost 2 bases, and 7 bases stayed unmatched. Germline-derived CDR1 and CDR2 are SGHKS and YYEKEE (reference sequence).

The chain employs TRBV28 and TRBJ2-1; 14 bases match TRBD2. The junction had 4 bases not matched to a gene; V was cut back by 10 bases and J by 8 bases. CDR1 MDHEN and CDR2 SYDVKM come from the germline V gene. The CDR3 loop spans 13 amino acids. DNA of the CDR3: TGTGCCACGACTAGCGGGGGGGCGCATGAGCAGTTCTTC. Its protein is CATTSGGAHEQFF.

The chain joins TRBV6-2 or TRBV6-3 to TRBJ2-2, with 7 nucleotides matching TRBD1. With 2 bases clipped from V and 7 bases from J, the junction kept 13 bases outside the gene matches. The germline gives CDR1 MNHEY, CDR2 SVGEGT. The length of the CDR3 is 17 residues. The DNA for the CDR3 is TGTGCCAGCAGTTACCAACTAGGGGGACAGATCAACGGGGAGCTGTTTTTT. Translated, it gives CASSYQLGGQINGELFF.

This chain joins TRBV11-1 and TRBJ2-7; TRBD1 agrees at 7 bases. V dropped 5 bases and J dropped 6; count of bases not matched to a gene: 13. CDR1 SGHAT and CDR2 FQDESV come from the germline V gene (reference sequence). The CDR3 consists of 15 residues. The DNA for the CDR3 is TGTGCCAGCAGCCGAACCTCGACAGGGTTTAGCGAGCAGTACTTC. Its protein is CASSRTSTGFSEQYF.

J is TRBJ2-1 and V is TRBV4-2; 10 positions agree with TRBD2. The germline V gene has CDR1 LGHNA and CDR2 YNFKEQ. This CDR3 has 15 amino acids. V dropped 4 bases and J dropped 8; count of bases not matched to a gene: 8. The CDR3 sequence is CASSPLERGGHEQFF. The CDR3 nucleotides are TGTGCCAGCAGCCCCCTGGAGCGGGGGGGCCATGAGCAGTTCTTC.

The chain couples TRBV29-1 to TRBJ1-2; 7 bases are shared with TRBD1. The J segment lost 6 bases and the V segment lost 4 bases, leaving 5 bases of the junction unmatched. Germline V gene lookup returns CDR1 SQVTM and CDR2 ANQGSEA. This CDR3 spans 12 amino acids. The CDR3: CSVGLQGNGYTF. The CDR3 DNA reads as TGCAGCGTTGGGTTACAGGGGAATGGCTACACCTTC.

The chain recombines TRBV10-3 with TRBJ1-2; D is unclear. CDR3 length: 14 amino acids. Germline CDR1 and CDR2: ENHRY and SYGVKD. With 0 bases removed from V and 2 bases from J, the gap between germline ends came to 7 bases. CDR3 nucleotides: TGTGCCATCAGTGAGTCACAGTTAAACTATGGCTACACCTTC. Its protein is CAISESQLNYGYTF.

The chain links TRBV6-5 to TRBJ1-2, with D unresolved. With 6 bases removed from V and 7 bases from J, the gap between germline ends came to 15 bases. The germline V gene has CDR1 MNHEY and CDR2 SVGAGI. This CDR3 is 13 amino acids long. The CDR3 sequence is CASSADLARGYTF. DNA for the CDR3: TGTGCCAGCAGCGCCGACTTGGCCCGTGGCTACACCTTC.

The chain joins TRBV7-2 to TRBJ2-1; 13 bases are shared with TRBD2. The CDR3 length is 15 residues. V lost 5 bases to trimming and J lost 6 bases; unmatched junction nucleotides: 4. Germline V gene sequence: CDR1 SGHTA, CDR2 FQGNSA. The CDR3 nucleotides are TGTGCCAGCAGCGAACGACTAGCGGGAGGCAATGAGCAGTTCTTC. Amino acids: CASSERLAGGNEQFF. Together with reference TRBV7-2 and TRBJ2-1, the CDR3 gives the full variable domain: GAGVSQSPSNKVTEKGKDVELRCDPISGHTALYWYRQSLGQGLEFLIYFQGNSAPDKSGLPSDRFSAERTGGSVSTLTIQRTQQEDSAVYLCASSERLAGGNEQFFGPGTRLTVL.

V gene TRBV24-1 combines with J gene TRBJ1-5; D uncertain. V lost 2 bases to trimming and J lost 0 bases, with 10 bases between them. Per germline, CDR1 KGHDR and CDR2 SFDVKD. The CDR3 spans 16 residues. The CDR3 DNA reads TGTGCCACCAGTGATTCTAGCTTCTATAGCAATCAGCCCCAGCATTTT. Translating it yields CATSDSSFYSNQPQHF.

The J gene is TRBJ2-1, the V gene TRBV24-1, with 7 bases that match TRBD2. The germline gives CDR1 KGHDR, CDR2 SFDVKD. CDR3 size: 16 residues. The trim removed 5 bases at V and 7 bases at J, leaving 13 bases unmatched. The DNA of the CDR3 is TGTGCCACCAGTGGTATGACTAGCAACCTGACGAATGAGCAGTTCTTC. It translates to CATSGMTSNLTNEQFF.

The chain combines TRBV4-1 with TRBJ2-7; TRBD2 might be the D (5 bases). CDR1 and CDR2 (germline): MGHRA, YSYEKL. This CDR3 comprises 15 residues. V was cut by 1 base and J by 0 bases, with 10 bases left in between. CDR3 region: CASSQGAEASYEQYF. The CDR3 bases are TGCGCCAGCAGCCAAGGGGCGGAGGCCTCCTACGAGCAGTACTTC.

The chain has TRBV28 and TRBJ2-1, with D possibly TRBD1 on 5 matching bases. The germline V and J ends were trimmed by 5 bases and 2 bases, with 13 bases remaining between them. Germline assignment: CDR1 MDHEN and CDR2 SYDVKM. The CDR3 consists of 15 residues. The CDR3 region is CASSPDGHTYNEQFF. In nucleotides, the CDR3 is TGTGCCAGCAGTCCGGACGGACACACCTACAATGAGCAGTTCTTC. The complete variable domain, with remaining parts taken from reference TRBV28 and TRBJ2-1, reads DVKVTQSSRYLVKRTGEKVFLECVQDMDHENMFWYRQDPGLGLRLIYFSYDVKMKEKGDIPEGYSVSREKKERFSLILESASTNQTSMYLCASSPDGHTYNEQFFGPGTRLTVL.